This paragraph covers one TCR beta chain sequence. Its antigen is not known. Assay: immunoSEQ multiplex PCR; the TCRdb copy retains only in-frame clones and omits some. The sample lists about 88,000 clones; 60% to 80% were seen once. These data are taken from a study of radiotherapy plus CTLA-4 blockade in lung cancer. Study context: Disease control was achieved by 31% of patients, and objective responses by 18%. Whole-study results and caveats: The best prediction of response reportedly came from early blood T cell clone dynamics, with interferon-beta. The study found tumor-derived TCR clones expanded in blood after radiotherapy plus ipilimumab.

Deletions cut 6 bases from V and 8 bases from J, with 16 bases between. The CDR3 loop spans 13 amino acids. Germline CDR1 and CDR2: MDHEN and SYDVKM. The specimen comprised peripheral blood, sampled from a patient treated with radiotherapy plus ipilimumab. The receptor was isolated from a human donor with non-small cell lung cancer that progressed on radiotherapy plus ipilimumab. The rearrangement uses TRBV28 and TRBJ1-2; maybe TRBD1 (5 bases). CDR3 sequence (DNA): TGTGCCAGCAGACTCGGGACTCCTGGGGGCTACACCTTC. This codes for CASRLGTPGGYTF.